The T cell receptor beta chain described here comes from a study of vaccination effects on CD4 cells after COVID-19. Clones were read by immunoSEQ multiplex PCR, and TCRdb kept only the in-frame ones, dropping some. The data hold approximately 29,000 clones, with about 73% observed a single time. Before sequencing, viral peptide pools were used by the ViraFEST assay to expand antigen-specific CD4+ T cells. The culture ran for roughly ten days before CD4+ T cells were isolated. Two-dose BNT162b2 or mRNA-1273 vaccination was given to participants. The healthy vaccine recipients, who had no prior SARS-CoV-2 infection, showed negative nucleocapsid antibodies. With regard to this clone: Its cognate antigen is unknown.

The CDR3 covers 19 residues. The V call is TRBV21-1, the J call TRBJ1-3. TRBV21-1 has pseudogene status. This sequence was found in a human donor who received a COVID-19 vaccine. The sample in question was CD4+ T cells from PBMCs cultured with HCoV-NL63 spike peptides, obtained after COVID-19 vaccination. The CDR3 region is CASSNEVPRVKSSGNTIYF. In DNA form, the CDR3 reads TGTGCCAGCAGCAACGAAGTACCTCGGGTTAAGAGCTCTGGAAACACCATATATTTT.